This T cell receptor beta chain was identified during a study of response to subunit inactivated influenza vaccine. V was clipped by 2 bases and J by 4 bases, with 12 bases between them. CDR3 length equals 13 residues. Germline V gene lookup returns CDR1 DFQATT and CDR2 SNEGSKA (reference sequence). MiXCR, run by TCRdb on the RT-PCR reads, gives a single entry per CDR3 protein. The table has just under 550,000 distinct CDR3 sequences, 20% to 25% seen once. The sample was also linked to a second study, of T cells expressing NK-cell markers. Turning to that study: The authors made TCR beta cDNA libraries by 5'RACE template switching. This switching added a universal primer site and UMIs. The share of CD8+ T cells held by dominant NKG2C+ clonotypes was about 1.0-7.5% in about six donors. Researchers report these clonotypes also headed the CD3+CD56-NKG2C+ fraction in a few donors. What remained unclear was the HCMV specificity of expanded NKG2C+ T cell clones.

The sequences come from CD4+ T cells sorted from PBMCs, collected about 12 days after vaccination. The TCR originated in a man aged 50-59 years who received an inactivated influenza vaccine. The chain recombines TRBV20-1 with TRBJ2-7, with a weak D call TRBD1 (6 bases). The CDR3 region is CSARRTRGYEQYF. CDR3 bases: TGCAGTGCTAGAAGGACAAGGGGGTACGAGCAGTACTTC.